This passage covers 14 T cell receptor beta chains from one sample sequenced in a study of CD8 T cells in ankylosing spondylitis. The study's findings and limits: Within ankylosing spondylitis blood, a TCR beta motif made up of roughly eight highly homologous variants appeared to be characteristic.

These TCRs are of unknown antigen specificity. TCRdb ran MiXCR on the 5' RACE reads and lists one entry per CDR3 protein. The table lists roughly 370,000 distinct CDR3 sequences, approximately 20% of them singletons. The source material was blood, either unsorted or a sorted T cell fraction (not recorded which). The source of these receptors is a male donor with ankylosing spondylitis.

For this clonotype: At one boundary the junction diverges from the germline segment, which might be a read error. The chain links TRBV3-1 to TRBJ2-4; TRBD2 aligns across 13 bases. The CDR3 sequence is 13 residues long. The germline V gene encodes CDR1 LGHDT and CDR2 YNNKEL (reference sequence). The CDR3 nucleotides read TGTGCCAGCAGCCAGGGACTAGCGGGACCATCCCGCTTC. Protein product: CASSQGLAGPSRF.

The sample holds a few counts of this clonotype. The CDR3 DNA sequence: TGCAGTGCTATTACAGGGGCCTTCCACCAAGAGACCCAGTACTTC. It specifies CSAITGAFHQETQYF. This chain connects TRBV20-1 to TRBJ2-5, with 7 positions matching TRBD1. In germline, CDR1 is DFQATT, CDR2 SNEGSKA (reference sequence). V shed 4 bases and J 0 bases; nucleotides not matched to a gene: 8. This CDR3 region has 15 residues.

The rearrangement links TRBV20-1 to TRBJ2-1; a possible D gene is TRBD2 (5 bases). CDR1 and CDR2 (germline): DFQATT, SNEGSKA (reference sequence). CDR3 length: 14 amino acids. The V end was cut by 3 bases, the J end by 1 base, with 10 bases between. CDR3 sequence (DNA): TGCAGTGCTAGCATAGCGAGGTCCTACAATGAGCAGTTCTTC. Amino acids: CSASIARSYNEQFF.

This clonotype was picked up a small number of times. J is TRBJ2-4 and V is TRBV11-3; a possible D gene is TRBD1 (5 bases). Trimming shortened V by 5 bases and J by 0 bases, and 11 bases separated the two germline ends. The CDR3 extends over 15 amino acids. The germline gives CDR1 SGHNT, CDR2 YENEEA. Here the CDR3 reads CASSVTGVAKNIQYF. The DNA of the CDR3 is TGTGCCAGCAGCGTAACAGGAGTAGCCAAAAACATTCAGTACTTC.

The chain has TRBV4-2 and TRBJ2-1; 8 bases map to TRBD2. Germline CDR1 LGHNA, CDR2 YNFKEQ. The CDR3 sequence is 16 residues long. V was clipped by 0 bases and J by 11 bases; unmatched bases: 12. The DNA for the CDR3 is TGTGCCAGCAGCCAAGAGTCGGGGTTACTAGCGGCCAAGCAGTTCTTC. Encoded protein: CASSQESGLLAAKQFF.

This clonotype has just a few counts. This chain connects TRBV2 to TRBJ1-6; a possible D gene is TRBD1 (6 bases). The germline gives CDR1 SNHLY, CDR2 FYNNEI. This CDR3 has 14 amino acids. V shed 6 bases and J shed 9 bases, with 15 bases lying between them. CDR3 residues: CASRGGGAGSPLHF. CDR3 nucleotides: TGTGCCAGCAGGGGGGGGGGCGCCGGTTCACCCCTCCACTTT.

This clonotype showed up many times. The rearrangement joins TRBV6-2 or TRBV6-3 to TRBJ2-1; TRBD2 aligns across 12 bases. The V segment lost 6 bases and the J segment 7 bases; nucleotides outside the gene matches: 7. This CDR3 contains 15 residues. Per germline, CDR1 MNHEY and CDR2 SVGEGT. The CDR3 DNA follows: TGTGCCAGCAGCCCTAGCGGGAGGGCAGGGAATGAGCAGTTCTTC. Its protein is CASSPSGRAGNEQFF.

The V gene is TRBV15, the J gene TRBJ2-5; 10 bases agree with TRBD1. Looked up from germline, CDR1 is LNHNV and CDR2 is YYDKDF (reference sequence). V shed 5 bases and J 5 bases; nucleotides not matched to a gene: 8. CDR3 size: 15 residues. CDR3: CATSSLTGGDETQYF. In DNA form, the CDR3 reads TGTGCCACCAGCTCCTTGACAGGGGGCGATGAGACCCAGTACTTC.

This clonotype was observed a handful of times. This chain joins TRBV3-1 and TRBJ1-5; tentative D call: TRBD1 (5 bases). Germline CDR1 reads LGHDT; CDR2 reads YNNKEL (reference sequence). The length of the CDR3 is 14 residues. V was trimmed by 0 bases and J by 11 bases, leaving 14 bases between them. The CDR3 DNA sequence: TGTGCCAGCAGCCAAGATGGAAGGGGCCGGTCCCAGCATTTT. Translating it yields CASSQDGRGRSQHF.

This clonotype was detected a few times. J is TRBJ2-7 and V is TRBV28; 13 bases are a match to TRBD2. The CDR3 contains 18 residues. CDR1 is MDHEN, CDR2 SYDVKM, per germline. J gave up 2 bases and V 5 bases, and 12 bases lay outside the gene matches. Here the CDR3 reads CASSEPGLAGMQAYEQYF. CDR3 nucleotides: TGTGCCAGCAGTGAACCGGGACTAGCGGGAATGCAGGCCTACGAGCAGTACTTC.

The rearrangement uses TRBV12-3 or TRBV12-4 and TRBJ2-7, with 12 bases that match TRBD2. The CDR3 sequence is 17 residues long. Losses at the gene ends were 5 bases for V and 7 bases for J; bases not matched to a gene: 15. In nucleotides, the CDR3 is TGTGCCAGCAGTGACCCCAGTGTGACTAGCGGGAGTGGAGAGCAGTACTTC. Residues: CASSDPSVTSGSGEQYF.

The chain recombines TRBV6-5 with TRBJ2-1; D remains ambiguous. Germline V gene data show CDR1 as MNHEY and CDR2 as SVGAGI. V was pared by 8 bases and J by 7 bases, with 9 bases between. This CDR3 has 11 amino acids. CDR3 bases: TGTGCCAGCGCTAGGTATAATGAGCAGTTCTTC. Its translation is CASARYNEQFF.

This clonotype was counted a few times. The rearrangement links TRBV10-3 to TRBJ1-4; no definite D call. The CDR3 runs 13 residues. Germline assignment: CDR1 ENHRY and CDR2 SYGVKD. V was shortened by 0 bases and J by 6 bases, with 5 bases between the two germline ends. CDR3 sequence: CAISESGDEKLFF. Here the CDR3 DNA reads TGTGCCATCAGTGAGTCTGGGGATGAAAAACTGTTTTTT.

This sequence joins TRBV9 and TRBJ2-3; weak D call: TRBD2 (6 bases). CDR3 size: 16 residues. Germline V gene data show CDR1 as SGDLS and CDR2 as YYNGEE. V lost 3 bases and J 4 bases, leaving 18 bases between the germline ends. The CDR3 bases are TGTGCCAGCAGCGCCACCGGGACTGGCTTTTCAGATACGCAGTATTTT. It codes for CASSATGTGFSDTQYF.